The clone carrying this T cell receptor beta chain has a count of ten or more. Described time point: patch test 1, 2 weeks after DPC sensitization. The treatment denotes: therapeutic diphenylcyclopropenone sensitization with weekly scalp DPC. V lost 8 bases to trimming and J lost 2 bases, with 11 bases between them. Germline CDR1 reads ENHRY; CDR2 reads SYGVKD. The CDR3 runs 13 residues. TCRdb used MiXCR to reprocess the RACE reads, holding one entry per CDR3 protein. Of just under 350,000 distinct CDR3 sequences detected, under 9% appear once; the ten largest clones hold approximately 8%. This sample was taken from a study of human T cells and chemical hapten exposure.

The receptor's source is a woman under 30 with alopecia areata. Some clones in this sample may be carry-over from other donors' samples. V usage is TRBV10-3 and J usage is TRBJ2-3; D gene unclear. Sample: whole blood, taken in connection with sensitization to the hapten diphenylcyclopropenone (DPC). CDR3 DNA: TGTGCCATCGCGACATCAGTCACAGATACGCAGTATTTT. Its translation is CAIATSVTDTQYF.